This T cell receptor beta chain was sequenced during a study of OX40 agonist ivuxolimab in advanced cancers. Study-wide results and caveats: Both CD4+ and CD8+ T cell populations in blood had undergone clonal expansion by week 6 at 0.1 to 3.0 mg/kg.

The protocol was immunoSEQ multiplex PCR, while the TCRdb copy is restricted to in-frame clones and leaves out a portion. This table holds some 150,000 clones, about nine tenths found once. This clone was detected only once. Its target is unknown. The germline V gene encodes CDR1 MDHEN and CDR2 SYDVKM. The length of the CDR3 is 11 residues. V lost 8 bases to trimming and J lost 3 bases, with 7 bases between them. The chain combines TRBV28 with TRBJ1-2; D is ambiguous. Material: CD4+ or CD8+ T cells sorted from blood, obtained in a trial of the OX40 agonist ivuxolimab. This TCR was recovered from an adult with an advanced solid tumor such as melanoma, head and neck, liver or kidney cancer. CDR3 loop: CASVADYGYTF. The CDR3 region has the DNA TGTGCCAGCGTGGCAGACTATGGCTACACCTTC.